The clone carrying this TCR beta chain was observed a handful of times. What it recognizes is unknown. Constant-segment primers were used for 5'RACE, and the resulting TCR alpha and TCR beta cDNA libraries carried sample barcodes and UMIs. TCRdb processed the 5' RACE reads anew with MiXCR; each CDR3 protein has one entry. The sample lists roughly 190,000 distinct CDR3 sequences; about a sixth were seen once. The record originates from a study of T-cell memory formation after mild COVID-19. Study at large: TCR clustering was largely donor specific. Findings and caveats of the study: Whether second-wave clones peaking at day 37 were SARS-CoV-2 specific went unconfirmed.

Germline V gene sequence: CDR1 SGHRS, CDR2 YFSETQ. This CDR3 has 16 residues. V lost 4 bases, J lost 4 bases, and 9 bases stayed unmatched. The chain is built from TRBV5-1 and TRBJ2-5, with 11 bases fitting TRBD2. This clonotype originated in an adult woman who had mild COVID-19 (a few samples of this study predate the infection). Cell type and time point are not known. The sample was PBMCs or a T cell subset sorted from them (not recorded which). CDR3 sequence reads: CASSMNLAGGLETQYF. The CDR3 bases are TGCGCCAGCAGCATGAACCTAGCGGGAGGATTAGAGACCCAGTACTTC. Full variable domain (missing parts from reference TRBV5-1 and TRBJ2-5): KAGVTQTPRYLIKTRGQQVTLSCSPISGHRSVSWYQQTPGQGLQFLFEYFSETQRNKGNFPGRFSGRQFSNSRSEMNVSTLELGDSALYLCASSMNLAGGLETQYFGPGTRLLVL.